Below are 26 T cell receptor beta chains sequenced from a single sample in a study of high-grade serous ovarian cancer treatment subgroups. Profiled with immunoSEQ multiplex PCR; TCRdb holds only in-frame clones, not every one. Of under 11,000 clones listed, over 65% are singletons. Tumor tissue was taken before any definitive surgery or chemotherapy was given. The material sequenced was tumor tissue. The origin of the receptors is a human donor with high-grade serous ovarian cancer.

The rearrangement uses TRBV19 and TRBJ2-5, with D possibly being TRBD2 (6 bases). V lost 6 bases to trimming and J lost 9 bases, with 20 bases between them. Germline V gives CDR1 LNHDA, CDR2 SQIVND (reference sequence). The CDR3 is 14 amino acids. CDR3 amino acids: CASRDRRAPGAQYF. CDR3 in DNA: TGTGCCAGTAGGGACCGGCGGGCGCCGGGGGCCCAGTACTTC.

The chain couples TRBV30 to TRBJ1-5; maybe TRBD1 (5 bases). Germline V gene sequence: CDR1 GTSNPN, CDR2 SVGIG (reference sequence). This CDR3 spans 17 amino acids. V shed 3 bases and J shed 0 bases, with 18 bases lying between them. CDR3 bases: TGTGCCTGGAGCGGTCCGGGGCCCTATTATAGCAATCAGCCCCAGCATTTT. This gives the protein CAWSGPGPYYSNQPQHF.

The CDR3 DNA sequence: TGTGCCAGCAGTGAGCCCTGGGGGGTTGGCTACACCTTC. It codes for CASSEPWGVGYTF. The rearrangement links TRBV6-1 to TRBJ1-2, with TRBD1 as a possible D gene (5 bases). Trimming took off 3 bases at V and 7 bases at J, with 12 bases between the two ends. CDR3 size: 13 residues. Germline-derived CDR1 and CDR2 are MNHNS and SASEGT.

CDR3 sequence (DNA): TGTGCCAGCAGCTTAGAGGGCCGATATGGAGAGACCCAGTACTTC. Translating it yields CASSLEGRYGETQYF. This sequence joins TRBV7-2 and TRBJ2-5; the D is unclear. Between the trimmed V and J ends, which lost 1 base and 4 bases, there was a span of 13 bases. CDR1 is SGHTA, CDR2 FQGNSA, per germline. The CDR3 contains 15 residues. Complete variable domain (other parts from reference TRBV7-2 and TRBJ2-5): GAGVSQSPSNKVTEKGKDVELRCDPISGHTALYWYRQSLGQGLEFLIYFQGNSAPDKSGLPSDRFSAERTGGSVSTLTIQRTQQEDSAVYLCASSLEGRYGETQYFGPGTRLLVL.

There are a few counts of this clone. The chain's CDR3 is CASSPDRGSYGYTF. The CDR3 nucleotides are TGTGCCAGCAGTCCCGACAGGGGATCCTATGGCTACACCTTC. This chain joins TRBV5-6 and TRBJ1-2, with 8 bases identical to TRBD1. The CDR3 sequence is 14 residues long. Germline CDR1 reads SGHDT; CDR2 reads YYEEEE. The ends lost 5 bases at V and 4 bases at J; junction bases unmatched: 7.

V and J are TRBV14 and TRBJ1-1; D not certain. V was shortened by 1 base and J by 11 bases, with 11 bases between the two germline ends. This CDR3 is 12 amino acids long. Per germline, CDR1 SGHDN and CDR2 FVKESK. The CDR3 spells CASSQVIFYAFF. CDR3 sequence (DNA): TGTGCCAGCAGCCAAGTTATATTTTACGCTTTCTTT. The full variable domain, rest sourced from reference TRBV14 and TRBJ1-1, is EAGVTQFPSHSVIEKGQTVTLRCDPISGHDNLYWYRRVMGKEIKFLLHFVKESKQDESGMPNNRFLAERTGGTYSTLKVQPAELEDSGVYFCASSQVIFYAFFGQGTRLTVV.

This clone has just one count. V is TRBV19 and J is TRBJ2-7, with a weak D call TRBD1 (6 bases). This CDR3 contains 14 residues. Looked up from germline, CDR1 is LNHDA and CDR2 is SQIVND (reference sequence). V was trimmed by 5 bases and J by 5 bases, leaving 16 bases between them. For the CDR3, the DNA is TGTGCCAGTAGTCCTCCGGGACAACGGAACGAGCAGTACTTC. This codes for CASSPPGQRNEQYF.

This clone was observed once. The CDR3 protein is CASSATDSNTEAFF. CDR3 DNA: TGTGCCAGCAGCGCGACAGACTCGAACACTGAAGCTTTCTTT. The chain has TRBV6-5 and TRBJ1-1; tentatively, D is TRBD1 (5 bases). The CDR3 consists of 14 residues. V was cut by 6 bases and J by 1 base, with 12 bases left in between. CDR1 is MNHEY, CDR2 SVGAGI, per germline.

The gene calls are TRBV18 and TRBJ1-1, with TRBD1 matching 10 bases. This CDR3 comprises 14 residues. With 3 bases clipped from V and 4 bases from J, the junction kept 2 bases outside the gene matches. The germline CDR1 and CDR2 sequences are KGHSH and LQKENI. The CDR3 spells CASSPRTGGTEAFF. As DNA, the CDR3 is TGTGCCAGCTCACCTCGGACAGGGGGCACTGAAGCTTTCTTT.

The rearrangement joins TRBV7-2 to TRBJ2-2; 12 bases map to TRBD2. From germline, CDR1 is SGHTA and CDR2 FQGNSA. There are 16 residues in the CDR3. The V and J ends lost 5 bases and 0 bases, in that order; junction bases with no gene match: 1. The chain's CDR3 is CASSRTSGANTGELFF. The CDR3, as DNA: TGTGCCAGCAGCAGGACTAGCGGGGCGAACACCGGGGAGCTGTTTTTT.

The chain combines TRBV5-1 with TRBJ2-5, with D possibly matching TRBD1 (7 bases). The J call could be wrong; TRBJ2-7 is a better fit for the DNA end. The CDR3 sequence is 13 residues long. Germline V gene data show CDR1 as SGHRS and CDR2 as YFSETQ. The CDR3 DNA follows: TGCGCCAGCGCCTTTCAGGGGGGCTACGAGCAGTACTTC. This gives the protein CASAFQGGYEQYF.

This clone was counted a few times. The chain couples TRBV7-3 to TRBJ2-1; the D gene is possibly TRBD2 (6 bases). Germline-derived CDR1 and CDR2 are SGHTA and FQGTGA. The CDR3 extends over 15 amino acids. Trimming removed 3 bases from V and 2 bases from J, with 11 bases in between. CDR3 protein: CASSFSSDPYNEQFF. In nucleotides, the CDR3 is TGTGCCAGCAGCTTCTCTAGCGACCCCTACAATGAGCAGTTCTTC.

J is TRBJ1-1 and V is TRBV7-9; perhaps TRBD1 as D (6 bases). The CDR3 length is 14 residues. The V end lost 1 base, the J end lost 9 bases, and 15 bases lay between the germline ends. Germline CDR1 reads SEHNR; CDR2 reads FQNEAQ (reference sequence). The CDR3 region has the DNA TGTGCCAGCAGCTTAGAGGCAGGGGTTGATCAAGCTTTCTTT. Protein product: CASSLEAGVDQAFF.

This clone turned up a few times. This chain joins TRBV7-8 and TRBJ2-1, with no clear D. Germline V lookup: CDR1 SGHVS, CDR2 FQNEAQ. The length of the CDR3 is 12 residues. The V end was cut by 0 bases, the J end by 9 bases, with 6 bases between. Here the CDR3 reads CASSLALSEQFF. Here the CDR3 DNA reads TGTGCCAGCAGCTTAGCATTGTCTGAGCAGTTCTTC.

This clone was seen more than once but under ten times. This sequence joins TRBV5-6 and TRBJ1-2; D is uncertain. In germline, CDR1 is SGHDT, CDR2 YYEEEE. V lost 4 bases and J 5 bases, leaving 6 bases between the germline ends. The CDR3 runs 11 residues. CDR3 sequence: CASSARYGYTF. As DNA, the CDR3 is TGTGCCAGCAGCGCGCGGTATGGCTACACCTTC.

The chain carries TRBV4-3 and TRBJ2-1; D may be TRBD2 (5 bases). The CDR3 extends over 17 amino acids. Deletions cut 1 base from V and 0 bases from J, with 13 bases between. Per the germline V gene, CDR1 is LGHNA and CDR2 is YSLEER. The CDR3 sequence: CASSQGYGSGSYNEQFF. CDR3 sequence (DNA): TGCGCCAGCAGCCAAGGGTATGGGAGTGGCTCCTACAATGAGCAGTTCTTC.

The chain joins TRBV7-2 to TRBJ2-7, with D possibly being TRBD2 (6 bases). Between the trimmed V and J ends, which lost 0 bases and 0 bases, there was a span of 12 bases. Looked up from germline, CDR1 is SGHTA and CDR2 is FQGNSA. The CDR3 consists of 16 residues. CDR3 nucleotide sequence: TGTGCCAGCAGCTTAGCCGGCGGGGCCAGCTCCTACGAGCAGTACTTC. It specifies CASSLAGGASSYEQYF.

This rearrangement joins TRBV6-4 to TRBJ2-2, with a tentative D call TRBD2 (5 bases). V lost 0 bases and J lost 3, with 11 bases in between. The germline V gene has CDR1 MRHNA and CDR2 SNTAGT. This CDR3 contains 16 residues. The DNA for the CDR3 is TGTGCCAGCAGTGACTCGAGCGGCGGAGACACCGGGGAGCTGTTTTTT. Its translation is CASSDSSGGDTGELFF.

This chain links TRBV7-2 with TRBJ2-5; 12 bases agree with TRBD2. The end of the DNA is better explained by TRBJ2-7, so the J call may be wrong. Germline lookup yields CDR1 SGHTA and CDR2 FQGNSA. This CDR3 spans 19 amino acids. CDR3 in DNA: TGTGCCAGCAGCCCAGGGGTGGGTCTAGCGGGAGGGCAGGCCTACGAGCAGTACTTC. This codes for CASSPGVGLAGGQAYEQYF.

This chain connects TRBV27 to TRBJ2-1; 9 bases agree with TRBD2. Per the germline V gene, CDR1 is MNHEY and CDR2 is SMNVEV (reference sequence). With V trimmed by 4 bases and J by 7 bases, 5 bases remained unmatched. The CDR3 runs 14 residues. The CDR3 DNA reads TGTGCCAGCAGTTATAGCGGGAGTTCTAATGAGCAGTTCTTC. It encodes CASSYSGSSNEQFF.

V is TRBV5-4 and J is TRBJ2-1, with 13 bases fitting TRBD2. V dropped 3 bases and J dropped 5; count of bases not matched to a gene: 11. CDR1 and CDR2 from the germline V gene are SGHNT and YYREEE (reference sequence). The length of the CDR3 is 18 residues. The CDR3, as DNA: TGTGCCAGCAGCTCAAGCCTCGGGACTAGCGGGACCAACAATGAGCAGTTCTTC. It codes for CASSSSLGTSGTNNEQFF.

As DNA, the CDR3 is TGCGCCAGCCAACTGTCTGGCGGGAGGGGGTCCTACGAGCAGTACTTC. It encodes CASQLSGGRGSYEQYF. This chain joins TRBV5-1 and TRBJ2-7, with 9 bases fitting TRBD2. In germline, CDR1 is SGHRS, CDR2 YFSETQ. The length of the CDR3 is 16 residues. V lost 7 bases and J lost 1; bases outside the gene matches: 12.

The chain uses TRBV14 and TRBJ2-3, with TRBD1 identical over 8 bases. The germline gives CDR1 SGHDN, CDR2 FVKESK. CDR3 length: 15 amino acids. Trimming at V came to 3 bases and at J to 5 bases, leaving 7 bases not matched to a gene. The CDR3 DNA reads TGTGCCAGCAGCCAGGACAGGGTGAAGGGAGATACGCAGTATTTT. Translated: CASSQDRVKGDTQYF.

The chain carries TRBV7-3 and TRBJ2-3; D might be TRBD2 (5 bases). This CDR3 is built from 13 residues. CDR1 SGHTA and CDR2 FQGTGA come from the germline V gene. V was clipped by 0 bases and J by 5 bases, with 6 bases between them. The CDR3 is CASSLTGGDTQYF. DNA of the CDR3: TGTGCCAGCAGCTTAACAGGAGGAGATACGCAGTATTTT.

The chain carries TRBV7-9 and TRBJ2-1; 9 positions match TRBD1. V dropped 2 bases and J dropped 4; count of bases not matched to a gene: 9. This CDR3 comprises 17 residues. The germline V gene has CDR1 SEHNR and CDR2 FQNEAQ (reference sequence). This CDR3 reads CASSLRTPTGGYNEQFF. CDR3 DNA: TGTGCCAGCAGCTTACGCACACCGACAGGGGGATACAATGAGCAGTTCTTC.

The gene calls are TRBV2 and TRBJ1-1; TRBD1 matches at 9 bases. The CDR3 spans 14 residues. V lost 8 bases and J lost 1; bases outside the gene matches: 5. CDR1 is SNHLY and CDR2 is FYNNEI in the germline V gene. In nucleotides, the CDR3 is TGTGCCAGCGTGGGGACAGGGAGGAACACTGAAGCTTTCTTT. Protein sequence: CASVGTGRNTEAFF. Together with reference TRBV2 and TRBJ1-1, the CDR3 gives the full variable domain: EPEVTQTPSHQVTQMGQEVILRCVPISNHLYFYWYRQILGQKVEFLVSFYNNEISEKSEIFDDQFSVERPDGSNFTLKIRSTKLEDSAMYFCASVGTGRNTEAFFGQGTRLTVV.